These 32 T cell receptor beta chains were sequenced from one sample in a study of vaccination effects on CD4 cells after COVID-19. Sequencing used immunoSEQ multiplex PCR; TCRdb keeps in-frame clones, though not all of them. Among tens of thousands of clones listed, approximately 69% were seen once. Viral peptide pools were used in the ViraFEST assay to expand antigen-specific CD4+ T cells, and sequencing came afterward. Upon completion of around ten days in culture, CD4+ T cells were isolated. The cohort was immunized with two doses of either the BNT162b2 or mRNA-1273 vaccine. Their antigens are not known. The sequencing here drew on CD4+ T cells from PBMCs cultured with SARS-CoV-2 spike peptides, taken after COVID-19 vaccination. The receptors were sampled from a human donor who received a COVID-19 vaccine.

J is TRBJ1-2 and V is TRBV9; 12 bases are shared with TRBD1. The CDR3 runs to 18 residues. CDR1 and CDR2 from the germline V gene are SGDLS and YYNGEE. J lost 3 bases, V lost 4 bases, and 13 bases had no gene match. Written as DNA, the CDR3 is TGTGCCAGCAGCCCGAGGGGGACAGGGGGCGCTTCCCACTATGGCTACACCTTC. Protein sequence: CASSPRGTGGASHYGYTF.

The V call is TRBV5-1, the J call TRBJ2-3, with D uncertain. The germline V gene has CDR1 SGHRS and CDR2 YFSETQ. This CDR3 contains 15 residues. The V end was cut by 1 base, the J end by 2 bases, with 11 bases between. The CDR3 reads CASSLYSPLTDTQYF. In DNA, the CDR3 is TGCGCCAGCAGCTTGTACTCCCCACTCACAGATACGCAGTATTTT.

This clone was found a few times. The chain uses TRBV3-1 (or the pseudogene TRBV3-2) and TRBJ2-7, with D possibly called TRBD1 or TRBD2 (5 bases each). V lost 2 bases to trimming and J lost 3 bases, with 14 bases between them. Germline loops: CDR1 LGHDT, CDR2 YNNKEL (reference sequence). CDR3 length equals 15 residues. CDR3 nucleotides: TGTGCCAGCAGCCAAAACGGGGCCAGGGACTACGAGCAGTACTTC. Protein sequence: CASSQNGARDYEQYF.

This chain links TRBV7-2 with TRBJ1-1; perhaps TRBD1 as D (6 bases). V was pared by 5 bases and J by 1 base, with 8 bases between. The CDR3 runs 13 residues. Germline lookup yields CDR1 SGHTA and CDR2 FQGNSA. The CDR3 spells CASSIRGNTEAFF. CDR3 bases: TGTGCCAGCAGCATCAGGGGGAACACTGAAGCTTTCTTT. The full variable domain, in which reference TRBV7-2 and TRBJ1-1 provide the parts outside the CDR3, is GAGVSQSPSNKVTEKGKDVELRCDPISGHTALYWYRQSLGQGLEFLIYFQGNSAPDKSGLPSDRFSAERTGGSVSTLTIQRTQQEDSAVYLCASSIRGNTEAFFGQGTRLTVV.

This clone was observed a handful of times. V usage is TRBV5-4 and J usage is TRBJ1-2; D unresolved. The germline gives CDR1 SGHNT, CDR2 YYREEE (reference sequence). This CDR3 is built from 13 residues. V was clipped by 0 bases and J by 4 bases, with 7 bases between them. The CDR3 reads CASSLGGTYGYTF. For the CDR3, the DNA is TGTGCCAGCAGCTTGGGGGGTACCTATGGCTACACCTTC.

The DNA for the CDR3 is TGTGCCAGCAGTTTATGGTGCTGGGCCGGCACAGATACGCAGTATTTT. Its protein product is CASSLWCWAGTDTQYF. The chain couples TRBV27 to TRBJ2-3; no firm D call. CDR1 and CDR2 (germline): MNHEY, SMNVEV (reference sequence). V lost 1 base to trimming and J lost 1 base, with 12 bases between them. This CDR3 spans 16 amino acids.

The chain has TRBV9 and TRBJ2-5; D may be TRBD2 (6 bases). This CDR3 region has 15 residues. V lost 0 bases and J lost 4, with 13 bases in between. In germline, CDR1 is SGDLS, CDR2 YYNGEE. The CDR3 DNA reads TGTGCCAGCAGCGTAGCTTGGCTAGCGAGAGAGACCCAGTACTTC. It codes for CASSVAWLARETQYF. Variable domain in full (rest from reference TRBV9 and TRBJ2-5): DSGVTQTPKHLITATGQRVTLRCSPRSGDLSVYWYQQSLDQGLQFLIQYYNGEERAKGNILERFSAQQFPDLHSELNLSSLELGDSALYFCASSVAWLARETQYFGPGTRLLVL.

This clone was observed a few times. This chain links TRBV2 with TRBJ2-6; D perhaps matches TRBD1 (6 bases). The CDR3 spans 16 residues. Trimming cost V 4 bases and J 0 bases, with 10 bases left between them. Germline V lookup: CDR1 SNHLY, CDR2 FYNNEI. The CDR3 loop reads CASSGDILSGANVLTF. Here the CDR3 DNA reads TGTGCCAGCAGTGGGGACATACTCTCTGGGGCCAACGTCCTGACTTTC.

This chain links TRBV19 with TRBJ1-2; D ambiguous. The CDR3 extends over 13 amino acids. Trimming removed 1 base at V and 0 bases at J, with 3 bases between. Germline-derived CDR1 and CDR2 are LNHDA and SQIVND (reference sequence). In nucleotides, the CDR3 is TGTGCCAGTAGTATAGCAGCTAACTATGGCTACACCTTC. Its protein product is CASSIAANYGYTF.

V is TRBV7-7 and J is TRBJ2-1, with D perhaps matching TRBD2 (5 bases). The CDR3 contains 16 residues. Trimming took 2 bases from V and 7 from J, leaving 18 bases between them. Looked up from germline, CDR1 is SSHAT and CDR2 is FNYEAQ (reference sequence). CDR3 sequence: CASSLSAGALLNEQFF. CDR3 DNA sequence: TGTGCCAGCAGCTTATCTGCGGGTGCCCTACTGAATGAGCAGTTCTTC.

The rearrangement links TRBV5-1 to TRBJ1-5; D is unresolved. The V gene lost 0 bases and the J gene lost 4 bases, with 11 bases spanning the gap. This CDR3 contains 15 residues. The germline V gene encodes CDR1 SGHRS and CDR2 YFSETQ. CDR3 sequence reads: CASSLVPGVNQPQHF. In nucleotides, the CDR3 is TGCGCCAGCAGCTTGGTTCCGGGCGTTAATCAGCCCCAGCATTTT.

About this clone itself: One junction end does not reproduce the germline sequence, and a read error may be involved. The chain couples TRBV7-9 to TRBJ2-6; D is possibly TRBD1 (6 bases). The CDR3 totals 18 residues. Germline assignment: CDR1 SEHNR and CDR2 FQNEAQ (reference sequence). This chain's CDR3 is CASSLVAGALSGANVPTF. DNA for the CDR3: TGTGCCAGCAGCTTAGTAGCAGGGGCGCTCTCTGGGGCCAACGTCCCGACTTTC.

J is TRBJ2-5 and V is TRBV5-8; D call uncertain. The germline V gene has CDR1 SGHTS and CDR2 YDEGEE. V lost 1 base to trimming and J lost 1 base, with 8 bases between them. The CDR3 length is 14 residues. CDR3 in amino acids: CASSLSSSQETQYF. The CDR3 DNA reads TGTGCCAGCAGCTTGTCGTCCTCCCAAGAGACCCAGTACTTC.

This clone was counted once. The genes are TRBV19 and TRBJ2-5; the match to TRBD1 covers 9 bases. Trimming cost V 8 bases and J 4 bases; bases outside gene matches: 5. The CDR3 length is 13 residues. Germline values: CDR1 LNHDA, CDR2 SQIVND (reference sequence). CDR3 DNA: TGTGCCAGTTCGGGACAGGGACGAGAGACCCAGTACTTC. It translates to CASSGQGRETQYF.

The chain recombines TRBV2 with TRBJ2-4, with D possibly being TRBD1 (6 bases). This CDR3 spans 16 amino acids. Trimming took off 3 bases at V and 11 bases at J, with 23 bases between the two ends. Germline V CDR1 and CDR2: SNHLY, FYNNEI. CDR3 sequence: CASSERAAGGFKVQYF. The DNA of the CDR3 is TGTGCCAGCAGTGAGAGGGCGGCTGGGGGCTTCAAGGTTCAGTACTTC.

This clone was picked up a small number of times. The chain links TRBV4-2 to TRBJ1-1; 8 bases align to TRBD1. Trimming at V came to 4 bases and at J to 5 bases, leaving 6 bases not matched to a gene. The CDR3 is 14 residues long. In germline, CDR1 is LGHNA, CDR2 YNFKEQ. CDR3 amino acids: CASSPTGGRTEAFF. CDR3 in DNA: TGTGCCAGCAGCCCCACAGGGGGTCGTACTGAAGCTTTCTTT.

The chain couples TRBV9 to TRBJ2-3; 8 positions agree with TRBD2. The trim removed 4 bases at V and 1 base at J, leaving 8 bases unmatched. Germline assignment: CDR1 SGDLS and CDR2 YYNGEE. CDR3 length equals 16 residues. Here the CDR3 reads CASSPSGGPGTDTQYF. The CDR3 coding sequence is TGTGCCAGCAGCCCTTCGGGGGGGCCCGGCACAGATACGCAGTATTTT. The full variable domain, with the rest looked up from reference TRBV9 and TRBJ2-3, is DSGVTQTPKHLITATGQRVTLRCSPRSGDLSVYWYQQSLDQGLQFLIQYYNGEERAKGNILERFSAQQFPDLHSELNLSSLELGDSALYFCASSPSGGPGTDTQYFGPGTRLTVL.

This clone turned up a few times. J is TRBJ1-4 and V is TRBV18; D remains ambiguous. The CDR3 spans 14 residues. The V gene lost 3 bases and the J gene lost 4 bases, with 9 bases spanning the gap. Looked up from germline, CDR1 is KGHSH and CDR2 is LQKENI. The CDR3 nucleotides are TGTGCCAGCTCACCGTCCACTCATAATGAAAAACTGTTTTTT. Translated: CASSPSTHNEKLFF.

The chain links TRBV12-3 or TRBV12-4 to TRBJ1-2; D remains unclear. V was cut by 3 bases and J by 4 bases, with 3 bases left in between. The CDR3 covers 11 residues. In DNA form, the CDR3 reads TGTGCCAGCAGTTTGAGCTATGGCTACACCTTC. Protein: CASSLSYGYTF.

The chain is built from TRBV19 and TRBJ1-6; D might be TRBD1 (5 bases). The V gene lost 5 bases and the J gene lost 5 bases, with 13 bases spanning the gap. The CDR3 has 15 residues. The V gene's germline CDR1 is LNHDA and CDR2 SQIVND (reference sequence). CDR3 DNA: TGTGCCAGTAGTGCCTGGGAAGGGGATAATTCACCCCTCCACTTT. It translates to CASSAWEGDNSPLHF.

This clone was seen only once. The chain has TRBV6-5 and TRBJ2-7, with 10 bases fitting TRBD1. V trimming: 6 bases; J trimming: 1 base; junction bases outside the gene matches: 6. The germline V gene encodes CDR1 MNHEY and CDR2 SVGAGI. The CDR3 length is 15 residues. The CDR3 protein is CASRARDRGSYEQYF. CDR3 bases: TGTGCCAGCAGAGCCCGGGACAGGGGTTCCTACGAGCAGTACTTC.

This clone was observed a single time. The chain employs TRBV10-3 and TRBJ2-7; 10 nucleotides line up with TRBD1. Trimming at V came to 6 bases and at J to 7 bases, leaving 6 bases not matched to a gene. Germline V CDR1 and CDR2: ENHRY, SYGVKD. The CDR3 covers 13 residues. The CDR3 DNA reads TGTGCCATCAGGGGGACAGGGGAAGGAGAGCAGTACTTC. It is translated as CAIRGTGEGEQYF.

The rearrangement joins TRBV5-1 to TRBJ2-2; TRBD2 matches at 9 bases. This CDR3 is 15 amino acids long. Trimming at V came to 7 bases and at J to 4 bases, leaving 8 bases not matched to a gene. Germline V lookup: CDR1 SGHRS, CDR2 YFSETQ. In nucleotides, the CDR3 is TGCGCCAGCGAGTATAGCGGGAGAGGCACCGGGGAGCTGTTTTTT. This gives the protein CASEYSGRGTGELFF.

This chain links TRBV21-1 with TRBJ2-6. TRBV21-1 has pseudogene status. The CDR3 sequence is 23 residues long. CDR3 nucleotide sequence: TGTGCCAGCAGCAAATTTCTGGCTAGCAGGGACGATAAGTGGGTTTCTGGGGCCAACGTCCTGACTTTC. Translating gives CASSKFLASRDDKWVSGANVLTF.

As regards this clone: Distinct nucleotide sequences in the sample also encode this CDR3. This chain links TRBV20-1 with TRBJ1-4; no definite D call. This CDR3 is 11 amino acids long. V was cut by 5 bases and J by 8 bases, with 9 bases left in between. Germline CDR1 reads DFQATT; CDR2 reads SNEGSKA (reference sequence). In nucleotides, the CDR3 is TGCAGTGCTCGAGTTTCAGAAAAACTGTTTTTT. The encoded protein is CSARVSEKLFF.

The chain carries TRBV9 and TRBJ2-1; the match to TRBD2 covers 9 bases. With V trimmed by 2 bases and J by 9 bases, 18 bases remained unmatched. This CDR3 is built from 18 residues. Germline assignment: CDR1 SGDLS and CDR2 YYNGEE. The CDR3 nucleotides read TGTGCCAGCAGCGTTAGCTCCACCAGACTAGCGGCACAGGGTGAGCAGTTCTTC. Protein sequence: CASSVSSTRLAAQGEQFF.

The CDR3 loop reads CASSQDYRGGTQYF. DNA of the CDR3: TGTGCCAGCAGCCAAGACTACAGGGGCGGGACCCAGTACTTC. The chain has TRBV3-1 (or the pseudogene TRBV3-2) and TRBJ2-5, with 7 bases matching TRBD1. From germline, CDR1 is LGHDT and CDR2 YNNKEL (reference sequence). J was trimmed by 7 bases and V by 0 bases; bases with no gene match: 5. The length of the CDR3 is 14 residues.

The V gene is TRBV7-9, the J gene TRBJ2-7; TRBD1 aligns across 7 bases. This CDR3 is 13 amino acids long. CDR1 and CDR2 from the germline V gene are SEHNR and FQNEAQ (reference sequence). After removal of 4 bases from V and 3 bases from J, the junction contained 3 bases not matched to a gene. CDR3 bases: TGTGCCAGCAGCTGGGACAGTTACTACGAGCAGTACTTC. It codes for CASSWDSYYEQYF. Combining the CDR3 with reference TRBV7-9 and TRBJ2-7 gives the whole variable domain DTGVSQNPRHKITKRGQNVTFRCDPISEHNRLYWYRQTLGQGPEFLTYFQNEAQLEKSRLLSDRFSAERPKGSFSTLEIQRTEQGDSAMYLCASSWDSYYEQYFGPGTRLTVT.

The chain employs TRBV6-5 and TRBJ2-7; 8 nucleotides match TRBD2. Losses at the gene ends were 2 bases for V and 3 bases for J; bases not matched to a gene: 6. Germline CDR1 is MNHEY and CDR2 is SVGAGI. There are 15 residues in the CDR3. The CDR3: CASSYASGRGYEQYF. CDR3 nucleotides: TGTGCCAGCAGTTACGCAAGCGGGAGAGGCTACGAGCAGTACTTC.

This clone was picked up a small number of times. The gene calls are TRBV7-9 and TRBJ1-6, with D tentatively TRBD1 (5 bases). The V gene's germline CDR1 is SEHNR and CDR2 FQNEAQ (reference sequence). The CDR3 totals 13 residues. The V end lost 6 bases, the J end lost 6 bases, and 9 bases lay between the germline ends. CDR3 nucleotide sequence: TGTGCCAGCAGTGGGGGGAGTAATTCACCCCTCCACTTT. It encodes CASSGGSNSPLHF.

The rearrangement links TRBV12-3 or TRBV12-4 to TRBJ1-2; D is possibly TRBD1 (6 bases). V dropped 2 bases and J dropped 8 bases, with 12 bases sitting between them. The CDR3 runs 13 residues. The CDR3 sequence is CASSLRGATGYTF. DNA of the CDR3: TGTGCCAGCAGTTTAAGGGGGGCTACCGGCTACACCTTC.

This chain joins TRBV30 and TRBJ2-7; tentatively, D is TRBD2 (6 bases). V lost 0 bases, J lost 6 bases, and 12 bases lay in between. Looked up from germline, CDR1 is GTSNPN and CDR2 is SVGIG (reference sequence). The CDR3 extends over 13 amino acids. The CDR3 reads CAWSVYGGSEQYF. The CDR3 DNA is TGTGCCTGGAGTGTCTATGGGGGGTCCGAGCAGTACTTC.